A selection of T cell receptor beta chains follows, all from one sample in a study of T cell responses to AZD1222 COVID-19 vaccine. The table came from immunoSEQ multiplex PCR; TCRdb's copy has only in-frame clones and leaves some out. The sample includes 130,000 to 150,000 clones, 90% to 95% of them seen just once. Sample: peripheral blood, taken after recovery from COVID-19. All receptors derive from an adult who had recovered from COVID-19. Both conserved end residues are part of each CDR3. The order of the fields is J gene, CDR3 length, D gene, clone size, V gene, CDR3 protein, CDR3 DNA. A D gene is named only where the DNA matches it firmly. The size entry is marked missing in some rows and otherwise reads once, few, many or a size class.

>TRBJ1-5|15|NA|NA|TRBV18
CASAQTGHLGEPQHF
TGTGCCAGCGCCCAAACAGGACATTTGGGGGAGCCCCAGCATTTT
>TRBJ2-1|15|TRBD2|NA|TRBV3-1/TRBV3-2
CASSSGLAGGHEQFF
TGTGCCAGCAGCTCTGGACTAGCGGGAGGGCATGAGCAGTTCTTC
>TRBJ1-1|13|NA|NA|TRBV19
CASSIWGDTEAFF
TGTGCCAGTAGTATTTGGGGGGACACTGAAGCTTTCTTT
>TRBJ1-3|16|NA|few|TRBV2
CASSWARQDSGNTIYF
TGTGCCAGCAGTTGGGCCCGGCAGGACTCTGGAAACACCATATATTTT
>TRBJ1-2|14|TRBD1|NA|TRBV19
CASSTVDRSYGYTF
TGTGCCAGTAGTACGGTGGACAGGTCCTATGGCTACACCTTC
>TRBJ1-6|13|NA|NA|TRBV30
CAWSVVGNSPLHF
TGTGCCTGGAGTGTCGTCGGTAATTCACCCCTCCACTTT
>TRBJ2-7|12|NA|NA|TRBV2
CASRRLLSEQYF
TGTGCCAGCAGGAGACTCCTCTCTGAGCAGTACTTC
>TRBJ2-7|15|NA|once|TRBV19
CASSTQGRVPYEQYF
TGTGCCAGTAGTACACAGGGCCGCGTTCCCTACGAGCAGTACTTC
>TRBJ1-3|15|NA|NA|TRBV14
CASSLQAYSGNTIYF
TGTGCCAGCAGCCTACAGGCCTACTCTGGAAACACCATATATTTT
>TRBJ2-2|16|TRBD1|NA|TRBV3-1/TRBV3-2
CASSIWDSENTGELFF
TGTGCCAGCAGTATTTGGGACAGCGAAAACACCGGGGAGCTGTTTTTT
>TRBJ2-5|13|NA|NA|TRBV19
CASSSVMEETQYF
TGTGCCAGTAGTTCGGTGATGGAAGAGACCCAGTACTTC
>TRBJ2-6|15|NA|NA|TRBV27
CASSLGRAGANVLTF
TGTGCCAGCAGTTTAGGCAGGGCCGGGGCCAACGTCCTGACTTTC
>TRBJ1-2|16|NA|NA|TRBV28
CASSRRGHRSFYGYTF
TGTGCCAGCAGCCGAAGGGGACACCGCTCATTCTATGGCTACACCTTC
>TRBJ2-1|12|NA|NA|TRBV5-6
CASSSLGNEQFF
TGTGCCAGCAGCTCTCTCGGCAATGAGCAGTTCTTC
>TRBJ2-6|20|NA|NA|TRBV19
CASSIRAAPARLSGANVLTF
TGTGCCAGTAGTATTCGGGCAGCTCCGGCGCGCCTCTCTGGGGCCAACGTCCTGACTTTC
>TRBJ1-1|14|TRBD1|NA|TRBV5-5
CASSRGGLGTEAFF
TGTGCCAGCAGCCGAGGGGGCCTCGGCACTGAAGCTTTCTTT
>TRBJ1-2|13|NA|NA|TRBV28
CASTIQANYGYTF
TGTGCCAGCACGATACAGGCTAACTATGGCTACACCTTC
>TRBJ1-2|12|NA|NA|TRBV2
CASRQGDYGYTF
TGTGCCAGCAGGCAGGGTGACTATGGCTACACCTTC
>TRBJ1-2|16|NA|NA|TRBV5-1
CASSPREGRNDYGYTF
TGCGCCAGCAGCCCCAGGGAGGGGCGCAACGACTATGGCTACACCTTC
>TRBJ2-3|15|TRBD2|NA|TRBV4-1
CASSHTSGRTDTQYF
TGCGCCAGCAGCCACACTAGCGGACGCACAGATACGCAGTATTTT
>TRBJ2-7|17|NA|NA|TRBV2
CASSDSVGRVYSYEQYF
TGTGCCAGCAGTGATTCCGTTGGCAGGGTGTACTCCTACGAGCAGTACTTC
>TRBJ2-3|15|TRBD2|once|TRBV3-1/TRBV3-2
CASSQALARTDTQYF
TGTGCCAGCAGCCAAGCACTAGCGCGCACAGATACGCAGTATTTT
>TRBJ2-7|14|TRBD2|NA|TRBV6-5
CASSGTSRIDEQYF
TGTGCCAGCAGCGGGACTAGCCGGATCGACGAGCAGTACTTC
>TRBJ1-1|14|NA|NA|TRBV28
CASTPEGVNTEAFF
TGTGCCAGCACCCCGGAGGGGGTGAACACTGAAGCTTTCTTT
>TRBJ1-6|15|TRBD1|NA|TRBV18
CASSLGTGRNSPLHF
TGTGCCAGCTCACTGGGGACAGGTCGGAATTCACCCCTCCACTTT
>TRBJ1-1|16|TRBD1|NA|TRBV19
CASRKGTGGASTEAFF
TGTGCCAGTAGAAAAGGGACAGGGGGCGCGAGTACTGAAGCTTTCTTT
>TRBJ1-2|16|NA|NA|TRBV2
CASSESRQPANYGYTF
TGTGCCAGCAGTGAATCCCGACAGCCAGCTAACTATGGCTACACCTTC
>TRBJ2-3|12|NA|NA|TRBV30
CAWSPSGTTQYF
TGTGCCTGGAGCCCTAGTGGGACTACGCAGTATTTT
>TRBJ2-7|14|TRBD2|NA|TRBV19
CASSRTSVNYEQYF
TGTGCCAGTAGTAGGACTAGTGTTAACTACGAGCAGTACTTC
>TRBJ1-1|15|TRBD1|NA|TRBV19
CASSSQQGQWTEAFF
TGTGCCAGTAGTTCCCAACAGGGGCAATGGACTGAAGCTTTCTTT
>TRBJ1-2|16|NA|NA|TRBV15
CATSREAGRSHGGYTF
TGTGCCACCAGCAGAGAGGCAGGGCGTAGTCATGGGGGCTACACCTTC
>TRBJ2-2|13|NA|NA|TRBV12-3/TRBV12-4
CASSPRLTGELFF
TGTGCCAGCAGTCCCCGGCTCACCGGGGAGCTGTTTTTT
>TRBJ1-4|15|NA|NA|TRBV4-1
CASSRLGQFNEKLFF
TGCGCCAGCAGCCGGCTTGGACAATTTAATGAAAAACTGTTTTTT
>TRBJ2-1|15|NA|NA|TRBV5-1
CASRRGSVRDNEQFF
TGCGCCAGCAGAAGAGGGAGTGTTCGGGACAATGAGCAGTTCTTC
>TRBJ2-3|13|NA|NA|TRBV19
CASSIRGLVPQYF
TGTGCCAGTAGTATAAGGGGCCTAGTGCCGCAGTATTTT
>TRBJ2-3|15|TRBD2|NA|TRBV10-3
CAIRPGLAPTDTQYF
TGTGCCATCAGACCGGGACTAGCTCCCACAGATACGCAGTATTTT
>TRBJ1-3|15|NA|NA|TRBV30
CAWSVDPSSGNTIYF
TGTGCCTGGAGTGTGGACCCGAGCTCTGGAAACACCATATATTTT
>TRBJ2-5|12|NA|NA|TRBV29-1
CSVASGEETQYF
TGCAGCGTTGCTTCAGGCGAAGAGACCCAGTACTTC
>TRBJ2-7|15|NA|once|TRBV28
CASSPWIGGGGEQYF
TGTGCCAGCAGCCCCTGGATCGGTGGGGGCGGCGAGCAGTACTTC
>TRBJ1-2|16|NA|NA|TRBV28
CASRPRTPRPLYGYTF
TGTGCCAGCAGACCTAGGACACCTCGACCCCTCTATGGCTACACCTTC
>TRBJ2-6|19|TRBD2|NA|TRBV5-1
CASSLGWGGSLSGANVLTF
TGCGCCAGCAGCTTGGGATGGGGCGGGAGTCTCTCTGGGGCCAACGTCCTGACTTTC
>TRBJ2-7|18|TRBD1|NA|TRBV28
CASSPTGTGPLRAYEQYF
TGTGCCAGCAGCCCTACCGGGACAGGGCCTCTGAGGGCCTACGAGCAGTACTTC
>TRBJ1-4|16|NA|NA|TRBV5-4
CASSLTQGGKDEKLFF
TGTGCCAGCAGCCTTACACAAGGGGGGAAGGATGAAAAACTGTTTTTT
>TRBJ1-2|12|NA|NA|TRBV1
CTSSQTGSGYTF
TGCACCAGCAGCCAAACAGGGAGTGGCTACACCTTC
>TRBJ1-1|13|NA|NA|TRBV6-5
CASIGNRATEAFF
TGTGCCAGCATAGGCAATAGGGCCACTGAAGCTTTCTTT
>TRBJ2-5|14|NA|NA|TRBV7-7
CASSLEGVWETQYF
TGTGCTAGCAGCTTAGAAGGGGTTTGGGAGACCCAGTACTTC
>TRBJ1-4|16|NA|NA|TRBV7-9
CASSLGRAATNEKLFF
TGTGCCAGCAGCTTAGGCAGGGCTGCAACTAATGAAAAACTGTTTTTT